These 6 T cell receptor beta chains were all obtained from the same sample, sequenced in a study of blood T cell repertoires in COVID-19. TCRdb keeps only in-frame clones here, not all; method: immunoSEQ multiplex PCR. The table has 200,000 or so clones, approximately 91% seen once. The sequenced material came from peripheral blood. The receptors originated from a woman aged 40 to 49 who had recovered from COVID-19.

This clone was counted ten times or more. This CDR3 reads CASSQEEGRGAYGYTF. CDR3 DNA: TGCGCCAGCAGCCAAGAAGAAGGCAGGGGGGCGTATGGCTACACCTTC. J is TRBJ1-2 and V is TRBV4-3; 7 bases are a match to TRBD1. The CDR3 has 16 residues. The ends lost 0 bases at V and 5 bases at J; junction bases unmatched: 9. In germline, CDR1 is LGHNA, CDR2 YSLEER.

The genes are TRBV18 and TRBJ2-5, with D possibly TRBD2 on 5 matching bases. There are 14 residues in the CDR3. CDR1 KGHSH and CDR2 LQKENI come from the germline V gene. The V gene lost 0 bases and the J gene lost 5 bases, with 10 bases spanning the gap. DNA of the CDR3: TGTGCCAGCTCACCACCGGAGGTTAGGGAGACCCAGTACTTC. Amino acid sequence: CASSPPEVRETQYF.

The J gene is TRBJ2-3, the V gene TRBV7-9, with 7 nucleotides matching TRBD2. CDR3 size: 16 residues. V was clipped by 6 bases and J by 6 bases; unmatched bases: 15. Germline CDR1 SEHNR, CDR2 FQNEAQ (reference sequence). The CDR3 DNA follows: TGTGCCAGCAGAAACCGGGGGGATGGGAGAAGCGATACGCAGTATTTT. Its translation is CASRNRGDGRSDTQYF. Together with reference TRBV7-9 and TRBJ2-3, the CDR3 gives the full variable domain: DTGVSQNPRHKITKRGQNVTFRCDPISEHNRLYWYRQTLGQGPEFLTYFQNEAQLEKSRLLSDRFSAERPKGSFSTLEIQRTEQGDSAMYLCASRNRGDGRSDTQYFGPGTRLTVL.

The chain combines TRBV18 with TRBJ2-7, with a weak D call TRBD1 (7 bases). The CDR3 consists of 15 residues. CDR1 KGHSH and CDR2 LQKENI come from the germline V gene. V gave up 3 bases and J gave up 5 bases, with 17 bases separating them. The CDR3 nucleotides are TGTGCCAGCTCACCCGGGACAGCCGGGACTGACGAGCAGTACTTC. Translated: CASSPGTAGTDEQYF.

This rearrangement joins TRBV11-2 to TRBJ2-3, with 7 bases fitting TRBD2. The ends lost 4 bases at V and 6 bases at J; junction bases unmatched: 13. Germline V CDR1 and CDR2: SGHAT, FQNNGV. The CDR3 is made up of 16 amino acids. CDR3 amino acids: CASSSNWGGRGDTQYF. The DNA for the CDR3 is TGTGCCAGCAGCTCGAATTGGGGGGGAAGGGGTGATACGCAGTATTTT.

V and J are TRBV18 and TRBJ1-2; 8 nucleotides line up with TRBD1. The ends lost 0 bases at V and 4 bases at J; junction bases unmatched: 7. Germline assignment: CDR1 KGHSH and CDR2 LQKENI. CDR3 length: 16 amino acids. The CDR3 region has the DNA TGTGCCAGCTCACCACCTAGCGCGGGACAGGTCTATGGCTACACCTTC. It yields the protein CASSPPSAGQVYGYTF.